This T cell receptor beta chain derives from a study of post-analysis software for immune sequencing data. Details on this clonotype: The antigen remains unidentified.

V dropped 6 bases and J dropped 7; count of bases not matched to a gene: 14. This CDR3 is 15 amino acids long. CDR1 and CDR2 from the germline V gene are MNHNY and SVGAGI (reference sequence). General study findings and limits: Compared with controls, patients had more of roughly 5 TRBV segments, including TRBV5-6, TRBV5-1 and TRBV20-1. The study found significantly lower normalized Chao1 diversity in multiple sclerosis patients than in controls. Strong same-batch co-clustering of samples appeared with F measure clustering.

TCR beta cDNA libraries had unique molecular identifiers. The T cell input of roughly 0.95 to 11 million gave around 450,000 cDNA molecules. TCRdb called the PCR reads again in MiXCR, with one record for every CDR3 protein. The sample holds about 500,000 distinct CDR3 sequences; around 40% are singletons and the top ten take about 12%. This chain connects TRBV6-6 to TRBJ1-2, with 7 bases that match TRBD1. The clonotype was recovered from a girl aged 5 to 17 with multiple sclerosis. Specimen: blood. CDR3 bases: TGTGCCAGCAGCAATACCGACACAGGGGTTTTTGGCTACACCTTC. It translates to CASSNTDTGVFGYTF.